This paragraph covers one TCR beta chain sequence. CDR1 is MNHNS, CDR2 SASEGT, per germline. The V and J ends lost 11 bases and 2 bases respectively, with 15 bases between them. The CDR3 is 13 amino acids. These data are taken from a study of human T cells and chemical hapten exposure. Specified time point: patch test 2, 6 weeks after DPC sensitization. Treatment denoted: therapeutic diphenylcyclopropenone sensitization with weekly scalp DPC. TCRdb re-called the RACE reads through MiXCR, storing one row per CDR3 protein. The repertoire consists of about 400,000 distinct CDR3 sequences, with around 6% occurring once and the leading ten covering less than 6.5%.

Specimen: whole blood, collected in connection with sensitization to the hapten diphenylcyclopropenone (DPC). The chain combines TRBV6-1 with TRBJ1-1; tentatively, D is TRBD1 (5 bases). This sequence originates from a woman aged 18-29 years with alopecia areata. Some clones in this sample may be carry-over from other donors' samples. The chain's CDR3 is CAGALTANTEAFF. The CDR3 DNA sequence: TGTGCCGGTGCCTTGACAGCTAACACTGAAGCTTTCTTT.